This TCR beta chain was recorded in a study of blood T cell repertoires in COVID-19. The germline V and J ends were trimmed by 5 bases and 3 bases, with 11 bases remaining between them. Germline assignment: CDR1 SGHAT and CDR2 FQNNGV. The CDR3 runs to 14 residues. Sequenced by immunoSEQ multiplex PCR; TCRdb stores in-frame clones only, minus some. The table has hundreds of thousands of clones, about 83% seen once. The study drew participants aged about 18 to 95 years from some 24 US areas. The clonotype comes from a woman in her thirties or forties who had recovered from COVID-19. Input material: PBMCs or T cells enriched from blood (not recorded which). The chain carries TRBV11-2 and TRBJ2-1; D is unclear. The CDR3 sequence: CASSHRTYYNEQFF. The DNA for the CDR3 is TGTGCCAGCAGCCACCGTACTTACTACAATGAGCAGTTCTTC.